The source of this TCR beta chain is a study of Graves' ophthalmopathy and Graves' hyperthyroidism. The TCR beta CDR3 regions underwent amplification from RNA transcripts. The authors performed first-round RT-PCR with HTBI primers and then a second-round multiplex PCR. TCRdb ran MiXCR on the multiplex PCR reads and lists one entry per CDR3 protein. The table has around 670,000 distinct CDR3 sequences, around 40% seen once. In this cohort, patients with other autoimmune diseases, uncontrolled infections, pregnancy or lactation were excluded. Diagnosis relied on clinical symptoms, serum thyroxine, TRAb, thyroid ultrasound and orbital computed tomography. The CDR3 is 14 amino acids. V lost 5 bases and J lost 5, with 15 bases in between. Per the germline V gene, CDR1 is SEHNR and CDR2 is FQNEAQ (reference sequence).

This TCR came from an adult man with Graves' ophthalmopathy. This rearrangement joins TRBV7-9 to TRBJ2-5, with a possible D match to TRBD1 (6 bases). The sample was peripheral blood. This CDR3 reads CASSRLQGSETQYF. The CDR3 DNA sequence: TGTGCCAGCAGCCGTTTACAGGGAAGCGAGACCCAGTACTTC.